A single sample is the source of the 3 T cell receptor beta chains below, sequenced in a study of T cells after yellow fever vaccination. One entry per CDR3 protein, called by TCRdb with MiXCR from the 5' RACE reads. This table holds approximately 61,000 distinct CDR3 sequences, more than 5.5% found once. The source material was CD8+ T cells sorted from PBMCs, sampled on the day of the first yellow fever vaccination. Source of these receptors: a man between 18 and 35 years old who received the YFV17D yellow fever vaccine.

The chain is built from TRBV2 and TRBJ2-1; 10 bases align to TRBD1. This CDR3 spans 13 amino acids. Germline V gene data show CDR1 as SNHLY and CDR2 as FYNNEI. V lost 8 bases to trimming and J lost 9 bases; unmatched junction nucleotides: 7. The CDR3 spells CASLRQGAGEQFF. CDR3 DNA: TGTGCCAGCCTCCGACAGGGGGCTGGTGAGCAGTTCTTC.

This clonotype was detected a few times. The chain links TRBV27 to TRBJ1-6; 7 nucleotides align to TRBD1. Germline CDR1 MNHEY, CDR2 SMNVEV (reference sequence). CDR3 size: 15 residues. J gave up 9 bases and V 6 bases, and 11 bases lay outside the gene matches. The CDR3: CASRRTGERSSPLHF. The CDR3 DNA is TGTGCCAGCAGACGAACAGGGGAACGGTCTTCACCCCTCCACTTT.

This clonotype has ten or more counts. The chain couples TRBV7-8 to TRBJ2-3; D unclear. The CDR3 consists of 15 residues. V lost 1 base to trimming and J lost 4 bases, with 12 bases between them. CDR1 is SGHVS, CDR2 FQNEAQ, per germline. CDR3 sequence: CASSLGMGFADTQYF. The CDR3 coding sequence is TGTGCCAGCAGCTTAGGCATGGGATTCGCAGATACGCAGTATTTT. The full variable domain, rest sourced from reference TRBV7-8 and TRBJ2-3, is GAGVSQSPRYKVAKRGQDVALRCDPISGHVSLFWYQQALGQGPEFLTYFQNEAQLDKSGLPSDRFFAERPEGSVSTLKIQRTQQEDSAVYLCASSLGMGFADTQYFGPGTRLTVL.